This T cell receptor (beta chain) was documented in a study of graft-versus-host responses after intestinal transplantation. Study-wide points: After transplant, early declines in HvG clones were associated with peak levels of circulating GvH clones. When patients had graft-donor T cell macrochimerism, their allografts held high graft-versus-host to host-versus-graft clonal ratios.

Researchers placed 200,000 CFSE-labeled responder cells in culture with 200,000 irradiated, violet-dye-labeled stimulator cells. TCRdb's copy holds only in-frame clones and misses some; the assay was immunoSEQ multiplex PCR. Found here are 17,000 or so clones, 38% of them singletons; the top ten hold about 3.5%. Germline loops: CDR1 MNHEY, CDR2 SMNVEV (reference sequence). This CDR3 has 15 amino acids. Trimming removed 0 bases from V and 6 bases from J, with 15 bases in between. The material sequenced was alloreactive CD8+ T cells from a mixed lymphocyte reaction culture, taken before intestinal transplant. The subset is: CFSE-low proliferating T cells sorted from roughly six-day pre-transplant mixed lymphocyte reaction (GvH or HvG direction). The chain carries TRBV27 and TRBJ2-7, with a possible D match to TRBD1 (5 bases). The TCR comes from a human patient who received an intestinal transplant. CDR3 bases: TGTGCCAGCAGTTTATCGGGCAGGGTAGGGCTCGAGCAGTACTTC. This gives the protein CASSLSGRVGLEQYF.